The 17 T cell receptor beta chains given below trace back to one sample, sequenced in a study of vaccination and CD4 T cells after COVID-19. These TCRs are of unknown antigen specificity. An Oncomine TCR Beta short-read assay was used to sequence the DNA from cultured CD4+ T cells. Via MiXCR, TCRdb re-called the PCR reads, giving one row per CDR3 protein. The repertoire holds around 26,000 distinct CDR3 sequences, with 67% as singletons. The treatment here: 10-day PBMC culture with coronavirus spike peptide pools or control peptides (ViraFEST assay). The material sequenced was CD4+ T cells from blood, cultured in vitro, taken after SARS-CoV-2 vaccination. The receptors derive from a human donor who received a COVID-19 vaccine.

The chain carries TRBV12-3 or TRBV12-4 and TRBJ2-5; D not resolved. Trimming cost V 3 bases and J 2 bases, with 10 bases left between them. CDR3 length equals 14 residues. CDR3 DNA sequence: TGTGCCAGCAGTTTGCTAGTGGGACAAGAGACCCAGTACTTC. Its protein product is CASSLLVGQETQYF.

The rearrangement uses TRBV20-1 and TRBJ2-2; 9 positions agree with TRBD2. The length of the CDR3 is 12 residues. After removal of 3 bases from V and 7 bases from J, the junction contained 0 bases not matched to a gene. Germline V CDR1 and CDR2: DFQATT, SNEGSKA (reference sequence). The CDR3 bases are TGCAGTGCTAGGACTAGCGGCGGGGAGCTGTTTTTT. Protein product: CSARTSGGELFF.

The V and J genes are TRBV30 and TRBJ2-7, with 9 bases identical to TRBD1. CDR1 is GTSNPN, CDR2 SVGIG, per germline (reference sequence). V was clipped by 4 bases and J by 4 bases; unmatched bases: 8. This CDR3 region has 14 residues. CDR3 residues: CAWTSDRGGYEQYF. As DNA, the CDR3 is TGTGCCTGGACCTCGGACAGGGGAGGATACGAGCAGTACTTC.

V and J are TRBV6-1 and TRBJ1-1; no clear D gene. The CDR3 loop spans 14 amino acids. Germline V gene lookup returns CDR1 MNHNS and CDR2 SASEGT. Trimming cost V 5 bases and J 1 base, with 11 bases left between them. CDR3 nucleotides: TGTGCCAGCAGTCCCTCGGACGGGAACACTGAAGCTTTCTTT. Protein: CASSPSDGNTEAFF.

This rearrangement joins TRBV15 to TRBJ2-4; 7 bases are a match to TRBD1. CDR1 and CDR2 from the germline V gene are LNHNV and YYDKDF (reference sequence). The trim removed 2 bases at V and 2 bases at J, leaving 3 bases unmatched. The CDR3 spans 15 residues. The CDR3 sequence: CATSRRQGSKNIQYF. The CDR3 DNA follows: TGTGCCACCAGCAGACGACAGGGATCCAAAAACATTCAGTACTTC.

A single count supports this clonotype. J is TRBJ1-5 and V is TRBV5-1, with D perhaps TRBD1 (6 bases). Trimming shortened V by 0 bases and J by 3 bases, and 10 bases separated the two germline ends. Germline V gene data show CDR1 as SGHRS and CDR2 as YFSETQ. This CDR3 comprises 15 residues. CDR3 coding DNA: TGCGCCAGCAGCTTGGGGGACACTCTCAATCAGCCCCAGCATTTT. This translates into CASSLGDTLNQPQHF.

This chain's CDR3 is CASDRGLDEQYF. DNA of the CDR3: TGTGCCTCTGACAGGGGGCTCGACGAGCAGTACTTC. The rearrangement uses TRBV30 and TRBJ2-7; 10 positions match TRBD1. There are 12 residues in the CDR3. The germline CDR1 and CDR2 sequences are GTSNPN and SVGIG (reference sequence). V shed 7 bases and J 5 bases; nucleotides not matched to a gene: 5.

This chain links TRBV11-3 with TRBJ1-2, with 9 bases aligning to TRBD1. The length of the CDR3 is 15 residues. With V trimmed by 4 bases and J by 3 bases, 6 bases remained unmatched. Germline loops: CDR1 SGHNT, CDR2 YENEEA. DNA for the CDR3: TGTGCCAGCAGCTCAGTAGACAGGGGGTACTATGGCTACACCTTC. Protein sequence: CASSSVDRGYYGYTF.

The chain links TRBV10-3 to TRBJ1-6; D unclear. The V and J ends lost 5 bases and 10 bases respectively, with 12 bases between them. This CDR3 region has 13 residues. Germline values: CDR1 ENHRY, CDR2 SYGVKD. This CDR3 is CAISPGGRSPLHF. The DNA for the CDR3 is TGTGCCATCAGTCCGGGAGGGCGATCACCCCTCCACTTT.

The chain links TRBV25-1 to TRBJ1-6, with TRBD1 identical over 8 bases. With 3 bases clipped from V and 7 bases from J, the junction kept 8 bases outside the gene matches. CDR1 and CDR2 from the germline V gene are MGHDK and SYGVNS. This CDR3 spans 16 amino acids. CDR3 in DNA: TGTGCCAGCAGTGACCGCAGAACAGGGGGGAATTCACCCCTCCACTTT. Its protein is CASSDRRTGGNSPLHF.

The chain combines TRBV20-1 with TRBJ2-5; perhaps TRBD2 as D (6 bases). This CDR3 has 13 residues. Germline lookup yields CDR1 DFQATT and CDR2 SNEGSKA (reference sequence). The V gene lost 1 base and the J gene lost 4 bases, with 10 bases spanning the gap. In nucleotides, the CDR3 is TGCAGTGCTAGAGGGACTACCTTAGAGACCCAGTACTTC. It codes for CSARGTTLETQYF.

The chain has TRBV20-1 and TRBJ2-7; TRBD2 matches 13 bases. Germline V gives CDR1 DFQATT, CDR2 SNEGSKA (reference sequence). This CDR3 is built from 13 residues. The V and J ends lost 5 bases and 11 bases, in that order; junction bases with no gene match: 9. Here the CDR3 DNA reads TGCAGTGCTCTCGGGACTAGCGGGGAGGTAGAGTACTTC. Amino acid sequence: CSALGTSGEVEYF.

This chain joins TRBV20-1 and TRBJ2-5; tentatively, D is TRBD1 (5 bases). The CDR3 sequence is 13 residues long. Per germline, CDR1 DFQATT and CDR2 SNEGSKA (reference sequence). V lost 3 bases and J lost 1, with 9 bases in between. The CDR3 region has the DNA TGCAGTGCTAGGGAGACAGCCCAAGAGACCCAGTACTTC. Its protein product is CSARETAQETQYF.

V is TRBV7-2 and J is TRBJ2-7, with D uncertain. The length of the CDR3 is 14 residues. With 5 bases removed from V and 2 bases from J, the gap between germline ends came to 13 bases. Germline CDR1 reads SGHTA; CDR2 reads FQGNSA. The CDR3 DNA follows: TGTGCCAGCAGCCCGGGTGGGGAAACCTACGAGCAGTACTTC. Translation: CASSPGGETYEQYF.

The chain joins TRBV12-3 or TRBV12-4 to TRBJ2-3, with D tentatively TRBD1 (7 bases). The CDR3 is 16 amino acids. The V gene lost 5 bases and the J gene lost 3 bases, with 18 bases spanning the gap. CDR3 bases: TGTGCCAGCAGTGCCTGGACAGGAGGAGGGACAGATACGCAGTATTTT. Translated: CASSAWTGGGTDTQYF.

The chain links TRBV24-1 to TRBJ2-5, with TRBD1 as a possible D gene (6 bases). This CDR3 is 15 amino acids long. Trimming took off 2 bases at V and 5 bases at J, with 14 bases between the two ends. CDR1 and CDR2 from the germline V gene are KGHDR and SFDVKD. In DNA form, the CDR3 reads TGTGCCACCAGTGATTGGGACACCACGAGGGAGACCCAGTACTTC. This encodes CATSDWDTTRETQYF.

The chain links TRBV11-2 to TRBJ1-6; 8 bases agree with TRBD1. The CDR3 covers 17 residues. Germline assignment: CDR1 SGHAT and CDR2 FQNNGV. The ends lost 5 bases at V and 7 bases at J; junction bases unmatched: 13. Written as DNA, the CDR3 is TGTGCCAGCAGCAAAACTGGGACAGGTCTGGGGAATTCACCCCTCCACTTT. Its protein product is CASSKTGTGLGNSPLHF.